A selection of T cell receptor beta chains follows, all from one sample in a study of OX40 agonist ivuxolimab in advanced cancers. This table comes from immunoSEQ multiplex PCR, and its TCRdb copy is limited to in-frame clones, with some not included. The table shows some 80,000 clones, with roughly nine tenths occurring only once. Sample: CD4+ or CD8+ T cells sorted from blood, taken in a trial of the OX40 agonist ivuxolimab. These receptors were taken from an adult with an advanced solid tumor such as melanoma, head and neck, liver or kidney cancer. CDR3s leave out the opening cysteine and the closing phenylalanine or tryptophan.

V gene	CDR3 length	J gene	CDR3 protein
TRBV10-2	13	TRBJ1-2	ASSETVDRTYGYT
TRBV10-2	12	TRBJ1-3	ASRTGFTGNTIY
TRBV5-1	11	TRBJ1-1	ATKGQMNTEAF
TRBV30	11	TRBJ2-7	AWDRDTYYEQY
TRBV5-1	13	TRBJ1-1	ASSLDLQGTTEAF
TRBV5-4	12	TRBJ2-2	ASSYFRVTGELF
TRBV6-1	12	TRBJ2-5	ASSFSGRGETQY
TRBV7-9	13	TRBJ1-5	ASSPKTGGNQPQH
TRBV6-5	14	TRBJ2-7	ASSSPRLAGSYEQY
TRBV7-9	13	TRBJ2-3	ASSTGTSGEGVQY
TRBV21-1	13	TRBJ1-2	ASSNRATANYGYT
TRBV28	11	TRBJ1-2	ASSWRRALGYT
TRBV19	12	TRBJ1-5	ASSTQGGGQPQH
TRBV5-1	14	TRBJ2-3	ASSFRGRDRTDTQY
TRBV2	11	TRBJ1-1	ASSEVGPSEAF
TRBV4-1	13	TRBJ2-7	ASSQVPGKGDEQY
TRBV5-1	13	TRBJ1-1	ASSSGPGENTEAF
TRBV5-1	10	TRBJ1-2	ASSSETPGYT
TRBV5-1	13	TRBJ2-3	ASSSDGASTDTQY
TRBV6-1	13	TRBJ2-7	ASSDPYTINYEQY
TRBV9	15	TRBJ1-1	ASSVAVGPPADTEAF
TRBV7-2	11	TRBJ1-2	ASSLAGVLDYT
TRBV18	15	TRBJ2-1	ASSFRLAGDSYNEQF
TRBV5-8	11	TRBJ2-7	ASSAGTRYEQY
TRBV7-2	11	TRBJ2-7	ASSPGRNNEQY
TRBV6-4	11	TRBJ1-5	ASSDRVNQPQH
TRBV5-4	11	TRBJ2-1	ASSGRAYNEQF
TRBV10-3	14	TRBJ2-7	AISESIGDNSYEQY
TRBV18	14	TRBJ2-1	ASSPLAGVSIFEQF
TRBV7-2	12	TRBJ1-1	ASSGQGVNTEAF
TRBV5-1	11	TRBJ1-2	ASSKDGHYGYT
TRBV7-9	10	TRBJ2-7	ASCGDSYEQY